This entry concerns a single TCR beta chain. The specificity of this receptor is unknown. Per-base quality was not reported, and no clone a single base away is much larger than it. Reading the germline V gene gives CDR1 SQVTM and CDR2 ANQGSEA. From the cysteine through the phenylalanine, the CDR3 covers 12 amino acids. The entry retains the CDR3 DNA only, 36 bases that are in frame from base 1. The junction carries 11 bases between V and J, which are trimmed by 6 bases and 6 bases respectively. For TCRbeta CDR3 sequencing, genomic DNA was extracted from sorted cells using the QIAGEN DNeasy Blood and Tissue Kit. High-throughput TCRbeta CDR3 sequencing, which included PCR amplification with bias correction and internal controls, was done commercially through immunoSEQ. The original methods were these. Unique productive TCRbeta sequences were defined by CDR3 nucleotide sequence where primers matched, otherwise by CDR3 amino acid sequence with Vbeta and Jbeta genes. Sorting error was corrected by removing sequences shared between sorted populations at a frequency ratio of 2:1 or less, and the remaining shared sequences were assigned to the higher population. Donor-reactive sequences were defined as at least 5-fold expanded in CFSE-low cells versus unstimulated cells, with frequency of at least 0.01% in CFSE-low cells. Repertoire divergence was quantified by Jensen-Shannon divergence calculated from the top 100 TCRbeta sequences ranked by frequency. For any sample with multiple sequencing runs, sorting error was corrected in each run separately before the runs were pooled. In TCRdb, the immuneACCESS table is reduced to in-frame sequences with V and J assigned. These tables do not hold every clone; where another copy was compared, an unresolved V gene accounts for under half, and the others remain unexplained. V, J and clone size reflect that table, while D and trimming were determined from the DNA. This sample has about 69,000 clones in its table, and roughly 89% of those were observed once. The ten largest account for approximately 0.39% of the sample.

Reading the label with the study, this specimen's time point is: blood sample drawn before combined kidney and bone marrow transplant. Unstimulated Tregs (CD4+CD25+CD127-), CD4+ non-Tregs (CD4+CD25-), CD4 and CD8 cells were FACS-sorted from thawed PBMCs. The patients were several recipients of combined kidney and bone marrow transplants from the ITN036ST trial, and samples were available only from these trial subjects. Healthy control blood was processed to PBMCs by Ficoll density gradient and cryopreserved, and patient PBMCs were collected before and after transplant. This record comes from a study of Tregs in tolerant kidney transplant recipients (dated by TCRdb to the late 2010s). About the full investigation: Transplants used related donors with nonmyeloablative bone marrow transplantation; mixed chimerism was transient in the human trials. Before combined kidney and bone marrow transplantation, this study identified donor-specific regulatory T cells using TCRbeta sequencing and then followed those same cells after transplant.

The paper as a whole reports these results and caveats: For some patients the PCR primers changed over time, which made it impossible to compare the samples from those patients at the nucleotide level. Expanding Tregs with activated donor B cells appeared to identify the most biologically relevant and donor-specific TCRbeta repertoire. Donor-specific Treg expansion exceeded global Treg expansion in tolerant patients, suggesting antigen-driven rather than nonspecific expansion. Because only a small number of patients were included, the study had limitations, and the results will need to be validated in larger populations as well as under other immunosuppression protocols. Biological reproducibility was not directly assessed, although technical replication error appeared to be minimal.

The V and J genes are TRBV29-1 and TRBJ2-2; TRBD1 is possibly the D segment (6 matching bases). The specimen was CD4+ T cells from blood, collected before the transplant. This TCR came from a human donor who received a combined kidney and bone marrow transplant. The CDR3 amino acid sequence is: CSVTRGPGELFF. The DNA sequence is TGCAGCGTAACCAGGGGACCCGGGGAGCTGTTTTTT.